This TCR beta chain comes out of a study of OX40 agonist ivuxolimab in advanced cancers. Here immunoSEQ multiplex PCR was the method, and the copy in TCRdb shows in-frame clones only, minus some. The repertoire holds 35,000 to 55,000 clones, with approximately 90% as singletons. Individuals having autoimmune disease history or systemic immunosuppression were not enrolled. The sequence was collected from an adult with an advanced solid tumor such as melanoma, head and neck, liver or kidney cancer. Sequenced here: CD4+ or CD8+ T cells sorted from blood, sampled in a trial of the OX40 agonist ivuxolimab.

The CDR3 loop reads CASSLSDGRSYNEQFF. In nucleotides, the CDR3 is TGTGCCAGCAGCTTAAGTGACGGGAGGTCCTACAATGAGCAGTTCTTC. The chain uses TRBV7-3 and TRBJ2-1; 7 bases agree with TRBD2. The germline gives CDR1 SGHTA, CDR2 FQGTGA. J lost 1 base, V lost 1 base, and 4 bases had no gene match. The CDR3 runs to 16 residues.